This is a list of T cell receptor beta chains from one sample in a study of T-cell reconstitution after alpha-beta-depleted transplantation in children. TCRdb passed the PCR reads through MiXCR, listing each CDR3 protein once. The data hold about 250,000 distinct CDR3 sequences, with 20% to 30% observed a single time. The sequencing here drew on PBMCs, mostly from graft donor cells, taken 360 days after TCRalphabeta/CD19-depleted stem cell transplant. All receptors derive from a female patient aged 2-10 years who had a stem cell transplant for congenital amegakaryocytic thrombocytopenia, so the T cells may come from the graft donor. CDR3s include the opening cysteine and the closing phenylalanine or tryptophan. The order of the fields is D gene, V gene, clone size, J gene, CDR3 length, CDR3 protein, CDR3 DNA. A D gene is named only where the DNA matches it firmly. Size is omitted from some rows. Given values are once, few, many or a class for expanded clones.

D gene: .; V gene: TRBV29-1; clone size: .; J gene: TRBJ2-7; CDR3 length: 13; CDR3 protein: CSVDVAGSYEQYF; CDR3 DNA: TGCAGCGTTGATGTGGCCGGGTCCTACGAGCAGTACTTC
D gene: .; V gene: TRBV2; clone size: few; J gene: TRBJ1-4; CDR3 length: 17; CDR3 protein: CASSDLRASATNEKLFF; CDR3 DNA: TGTGCCAGCAGTGACCTCAGGGCCTCAGCAACTAATGAAAAACTGTTTTTT
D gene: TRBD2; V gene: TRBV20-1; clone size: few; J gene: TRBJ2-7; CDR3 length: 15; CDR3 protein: CSARTLAGGHYEQYF; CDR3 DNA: TGCAGTGCTAGGACCCTAGCGGGAGGGCACTACGAGCAGTACTTC
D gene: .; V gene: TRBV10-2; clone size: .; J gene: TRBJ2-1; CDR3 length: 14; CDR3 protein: CASSELTTYNEQFF; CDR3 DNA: TGCGCCAGCAGTGAGTTGACAACTTACAATGAGCAGTTCTTC
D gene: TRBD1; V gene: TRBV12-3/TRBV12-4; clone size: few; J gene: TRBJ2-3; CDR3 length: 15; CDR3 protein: CASSPLGDSSDTQYF; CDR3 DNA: TGTGCCAGCAGTCCTCTAGGGGACAGTTCAGATACGCAGTATTTT
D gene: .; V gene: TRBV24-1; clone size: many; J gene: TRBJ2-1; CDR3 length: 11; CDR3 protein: CATQIQDEQFF; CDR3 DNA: TGTGCCACCCAGATCCAGGATGAGCAGTTCTTC
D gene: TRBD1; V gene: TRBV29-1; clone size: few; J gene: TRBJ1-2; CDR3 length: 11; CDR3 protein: CSVKGAYGYTF; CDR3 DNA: TGCAGCGTCAAGGGGGCCTATGGCTACACCTTC
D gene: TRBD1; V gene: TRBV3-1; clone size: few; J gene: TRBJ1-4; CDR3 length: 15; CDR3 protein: CASSQRGTEFGKLFF; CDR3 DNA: TGTGCCAGCAGCCAACGAGGGACAGAATTTGGAAAACTGTTTTTT
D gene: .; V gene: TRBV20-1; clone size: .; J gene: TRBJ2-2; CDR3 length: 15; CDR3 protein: CSATGIGVYTGELFF; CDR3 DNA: TGCAGTGCTACGGGTATAGGGGTTTACACCGGGGAGCTGTTTTTT
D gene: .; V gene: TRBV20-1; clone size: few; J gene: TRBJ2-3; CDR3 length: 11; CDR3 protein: CRGGSTDTQYF; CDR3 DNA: TGCAGGGGGGGTAGCACAGATACGCAGTATTTT
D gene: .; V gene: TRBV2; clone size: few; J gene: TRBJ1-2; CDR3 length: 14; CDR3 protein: CASSEAGFNYGYTF; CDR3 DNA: TGTGCCAGCAGTGAAGCAGGATTTAACTATGGCTACACCTTC
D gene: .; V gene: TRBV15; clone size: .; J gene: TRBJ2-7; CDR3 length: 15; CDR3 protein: CATSRAEGRPMEQYF; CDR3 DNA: TGTGCCACCAGCAGAGCCGAGGGTCGCCCCATGGAGCAGTACTTC
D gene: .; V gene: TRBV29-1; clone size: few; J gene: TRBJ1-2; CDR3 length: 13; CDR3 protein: CSVEGRLNYGYTF; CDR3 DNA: TGCAGCGTTGAAGGACGCCTTAACTATGGCTACACCTTC
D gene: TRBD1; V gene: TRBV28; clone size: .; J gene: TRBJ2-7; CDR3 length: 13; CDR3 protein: CAALGDRADEQYF; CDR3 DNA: TGTGCCGCCCTAGGGGACAGGGCTGACGAGCAGTACTTC
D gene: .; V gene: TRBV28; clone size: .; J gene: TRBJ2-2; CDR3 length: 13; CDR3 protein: CASMGGNTGELFF; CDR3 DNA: TGTGCCAGCATGGGGGGGAACACCGGGGAGCTGTTTTTT
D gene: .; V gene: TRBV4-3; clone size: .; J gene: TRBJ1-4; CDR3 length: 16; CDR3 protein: CASSQPAQGANEKLFF; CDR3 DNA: TGCGCCAGCAGCCAACCAGCACAGGGTGCTAATGAAAAACTGTTTTTT
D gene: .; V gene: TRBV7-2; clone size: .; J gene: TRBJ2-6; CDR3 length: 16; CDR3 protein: CASSPLTLSGANVLTF; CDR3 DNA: TGTGCCAGCAGCCCACTGACACTATCTGGGGCCAACGTCCTGACTTTC
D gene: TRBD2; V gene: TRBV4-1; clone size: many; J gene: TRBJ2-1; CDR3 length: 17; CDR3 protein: CASSHYGLAGGFNEQFF; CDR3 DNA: TGCGCCAGCAGCCATTATGGACTAGCGGGAGGTTTCAATGAGCAGTTCTTC
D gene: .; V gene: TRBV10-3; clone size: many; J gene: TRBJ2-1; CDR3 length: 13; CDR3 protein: CAISQHSANEQFF; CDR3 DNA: TGTGCCATCAGTCAACACTCGGCCAATGAGCAGTTCTTC
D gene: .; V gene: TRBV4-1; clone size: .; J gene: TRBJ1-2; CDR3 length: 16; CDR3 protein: CASSQSPLRQNYGYTF; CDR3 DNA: TGCGCCAGCAGCCAATCCCCGCTCAGGCAGAACTATGGCTACACCTTC
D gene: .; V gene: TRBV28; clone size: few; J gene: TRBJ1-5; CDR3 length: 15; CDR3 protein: CASTPLGDSNQPQHF; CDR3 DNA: TGTGCCAGCACCCCCCTGGGGGATAGCAATCAGCCCCAGCATTTT
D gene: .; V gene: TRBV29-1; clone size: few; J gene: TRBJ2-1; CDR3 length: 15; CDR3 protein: CSVSNSGEPYNEQFF; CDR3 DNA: TGCAGCGTTTCGAACAGTGGAGAGCCCTACAATGAGCAGTTCTTC
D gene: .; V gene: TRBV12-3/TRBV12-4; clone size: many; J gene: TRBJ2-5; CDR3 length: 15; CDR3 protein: CASSFGMGPVATQYF; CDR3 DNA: TGTGCCAGCAGTTTTGGGATGGGTCCGGTGGCGACCCAGTACTTC
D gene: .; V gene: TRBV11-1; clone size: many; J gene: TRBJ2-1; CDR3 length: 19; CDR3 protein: CASSFVSEDGWTEGSEQFF; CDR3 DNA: TGTGCCAGCAGCTTTGTTTCAGAAGATGGATGGACAGAAGGTAGTGAGCAGTTCTTC
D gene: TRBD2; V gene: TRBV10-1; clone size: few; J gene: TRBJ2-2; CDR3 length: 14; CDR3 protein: CASSHTSGAGELFF; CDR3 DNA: TGCGCCAGCAGCCACACTAGCGGGGCCGGGGAGCTGTTTTTT
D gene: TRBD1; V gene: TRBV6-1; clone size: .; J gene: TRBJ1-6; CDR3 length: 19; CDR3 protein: CASTSNFRDRSSYNSPLHF; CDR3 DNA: TGTGCCAGCACCTCGAATTTCCGGGACAGGAGCTCCTATAATTCACCCCTCCACTTT
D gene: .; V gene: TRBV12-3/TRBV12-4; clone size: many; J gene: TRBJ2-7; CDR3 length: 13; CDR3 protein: CASSLGTNYEQYF; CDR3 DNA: TGTGCCAGCAGTTTAGGGACTAACTACGAGCAGTACTTC
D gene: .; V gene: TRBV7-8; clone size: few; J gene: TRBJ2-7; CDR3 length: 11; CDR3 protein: CATQLGYEQYF; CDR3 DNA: TGTGCCACACAGCTCGGCTACGAGCAGTACTTC
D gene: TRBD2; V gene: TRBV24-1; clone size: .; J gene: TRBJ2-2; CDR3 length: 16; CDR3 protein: CATSDPSGGNTGELFF; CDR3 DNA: TGTGCCACCAGTGACCCTAGCGGGGGGAACACCGGGGAGCTGTTTTTT
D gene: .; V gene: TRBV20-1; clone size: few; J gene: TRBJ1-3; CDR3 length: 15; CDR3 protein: CSARSDVGSGNTIYF; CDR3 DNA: TGCAGTGCGAGATCCGACGTCGGCTCTGGAAACACCATATATTTT
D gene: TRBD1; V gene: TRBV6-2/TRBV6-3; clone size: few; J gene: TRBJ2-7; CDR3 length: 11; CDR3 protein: CASSRRDRQYF; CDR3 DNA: TGTGCCAGCAGTCGCAGGGACAGGCAGTACTTC
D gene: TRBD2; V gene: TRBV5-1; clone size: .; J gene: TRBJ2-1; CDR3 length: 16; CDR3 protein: CASSLASGGALVEQFF; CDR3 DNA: TGCGCCAGCAGCTTGGCCAGCGGGGGGGCTCTGGTTGAGCAGTTCTTC
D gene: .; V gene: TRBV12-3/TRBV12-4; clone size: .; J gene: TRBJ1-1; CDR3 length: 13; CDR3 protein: CASYRGVAAEAFF; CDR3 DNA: TGTGCCAGCTATAGGGGGGTGGCGGCTGAAGCTTTCTTT
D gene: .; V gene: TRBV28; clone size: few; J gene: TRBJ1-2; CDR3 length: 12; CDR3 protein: CASGLVANGYTF; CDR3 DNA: TGTGCCAGCGGACTGGTCGCCAATGGCTACACCTTC
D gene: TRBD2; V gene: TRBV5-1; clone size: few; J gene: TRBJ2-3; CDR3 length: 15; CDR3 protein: CASSFGGGAADTQYF; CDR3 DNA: TGCGCCAGCAGCTTCGGCGGGGGGGCAGCAGATACGCAGTATTTT
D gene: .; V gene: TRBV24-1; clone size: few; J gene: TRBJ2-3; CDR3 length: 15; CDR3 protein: CATSGHSSRTDTQYF; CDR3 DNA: TGTGCCACCAGTGGACACTCCTCCCGCACAGATACGCAGTATTTT
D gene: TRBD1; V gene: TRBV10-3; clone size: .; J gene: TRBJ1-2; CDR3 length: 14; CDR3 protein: CAINPGQGVYGYTF; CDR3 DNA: TGTGCCATCAACCCGGGACAGGGCGTCTATGGCTACACCTTC
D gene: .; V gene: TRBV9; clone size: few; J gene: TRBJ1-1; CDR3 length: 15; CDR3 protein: CASSVELGADAEAFF; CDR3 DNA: TGTGCCAGCAGCGTAGAGTTAGGGGCAGATGCTGAAGCTTTCTTT
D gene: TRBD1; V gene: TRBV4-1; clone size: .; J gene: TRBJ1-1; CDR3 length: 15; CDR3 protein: CASSGRDRPNTEAFF; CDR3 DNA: TGCGCCAGCAGCGGTCGGGACAGACCGAACACTGAAGCTTTCTTT